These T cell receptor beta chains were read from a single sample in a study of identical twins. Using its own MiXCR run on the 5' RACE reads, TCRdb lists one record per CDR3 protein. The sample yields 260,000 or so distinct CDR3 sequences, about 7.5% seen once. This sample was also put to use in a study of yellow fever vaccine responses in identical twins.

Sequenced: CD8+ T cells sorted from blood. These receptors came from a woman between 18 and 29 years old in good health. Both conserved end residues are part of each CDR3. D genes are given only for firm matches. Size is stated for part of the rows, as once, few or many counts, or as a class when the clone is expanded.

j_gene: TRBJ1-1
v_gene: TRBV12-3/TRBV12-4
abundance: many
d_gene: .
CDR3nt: TGTGCCAGCAGTTCTGGACTCGGGAACACTGAAGCTTTCTTT
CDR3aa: CASSSGLGNTEAFF

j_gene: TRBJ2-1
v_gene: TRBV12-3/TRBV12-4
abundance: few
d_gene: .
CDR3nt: TGTGCCAGCAGTGCGTTCCAGGGTTTTTTGAATGAGCAGTTCTTC
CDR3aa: CASSAFQGFLNEQFF

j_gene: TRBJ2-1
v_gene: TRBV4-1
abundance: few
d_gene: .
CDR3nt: TGCGCCAGCAGCCAAAAGTCCGGTGGTGCGGACAATGAGCAGTTCTTC
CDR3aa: CASSQKSGGADNEQFF

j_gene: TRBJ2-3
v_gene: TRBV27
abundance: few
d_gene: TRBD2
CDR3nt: TGTGCCAGCAGTTTATTCGCCGGGGGGGCCCTTTCAGATACGCAGTATTTT
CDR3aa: CASSLFAGGALSDTQYF

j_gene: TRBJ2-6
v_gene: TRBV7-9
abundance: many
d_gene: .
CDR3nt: TGTGCCAGCAGCAAACGGGATTATGGGGCCAACGTCCTGACTTTC
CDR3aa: CASSKRDYGANVLTF

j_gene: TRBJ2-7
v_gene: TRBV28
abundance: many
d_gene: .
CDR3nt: TGTGCCAGCAGTTTTTTGAGGGACTCCTACGAGCAGTACTTC
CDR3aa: CASSFLRDSYEQYF

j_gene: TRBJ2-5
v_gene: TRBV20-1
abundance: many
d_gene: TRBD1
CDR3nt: TGCAGTGCCAAAGACGGGACAGCCCAAGAGACCCAGTACTTC
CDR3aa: CSAKDGTAQETQYF

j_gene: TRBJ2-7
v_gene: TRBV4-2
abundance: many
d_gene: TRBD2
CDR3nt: TGTGCCAGCAGCCAAACACTAGCGGGAGTCGACGAGCAGTACTTC
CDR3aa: CASSQTLAGVDEQYF

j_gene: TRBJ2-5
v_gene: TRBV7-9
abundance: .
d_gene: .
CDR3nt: TGTGCCAGCAGCCCCTCGACAGTAGGGGAGACCCAGTACTTC
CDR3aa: CASSPSTVGETQYF

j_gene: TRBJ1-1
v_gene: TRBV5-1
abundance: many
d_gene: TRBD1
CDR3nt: TGCGCCAGCAGCCCCTGGGACAGCTCGAACACTGAAGCTTTCTTT
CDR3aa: CASSPWDSSNTEAFF

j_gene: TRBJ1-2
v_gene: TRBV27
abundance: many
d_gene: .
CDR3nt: TGTGCCAGCAGTTTAACAGGGTCCTATGGCTACACCTTC
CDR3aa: CASSLTGSYGYTF

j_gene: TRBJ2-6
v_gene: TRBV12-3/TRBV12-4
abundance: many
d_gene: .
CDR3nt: TGTGCCAGCAGTCCGGAGGGCAACGTCCTGACTTTC
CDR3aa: CASSPEGNVLTF

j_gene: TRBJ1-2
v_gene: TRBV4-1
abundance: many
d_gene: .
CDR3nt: TGCGCCAGCAGCCAAGGGGCAGGGGAATATGGCTACACCTTC
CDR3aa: CASSQGAGEYGYTF

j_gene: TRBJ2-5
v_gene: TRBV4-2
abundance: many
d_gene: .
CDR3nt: TGTGCCAGCAGCCAAACCTTAAGCGGTCAAGAGACCCAGTACTTC
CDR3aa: CASSQTLSGQETQYF

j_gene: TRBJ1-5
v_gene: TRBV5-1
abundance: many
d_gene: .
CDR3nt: TGCGCCAGCAGCCTAGGGACGGCTGATAGCAATCAGCCCCAGCATTTT
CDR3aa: CASSLGTADSNQPQHF

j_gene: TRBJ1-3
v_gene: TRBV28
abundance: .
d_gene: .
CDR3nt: TGTGCCAGCAGTCCCCCGAGTGGAAACACCATATATTTT
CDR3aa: CASSPPSGNTIYF

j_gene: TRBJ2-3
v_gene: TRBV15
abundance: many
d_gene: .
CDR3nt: TGTGCCACCAGCAGAGATATACTCCTCCGGGACAACACAGATACGCAGTATTTT
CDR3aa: CATSRDILLRDNTDTQYF

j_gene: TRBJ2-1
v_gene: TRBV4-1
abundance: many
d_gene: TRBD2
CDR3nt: TGCGCCAGCAGCTCGGCGTTAGCGGGAGTCAATGAGCAGTTCTTC
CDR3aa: CASSSALAGVNEQFF

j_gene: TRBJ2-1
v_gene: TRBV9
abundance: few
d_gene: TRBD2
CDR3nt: TGTGCCAGCAGCGTCGGGACTAGCGAGTACAATGAGCAGTTCTTC
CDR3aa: CASSVGTSEYNEQFF

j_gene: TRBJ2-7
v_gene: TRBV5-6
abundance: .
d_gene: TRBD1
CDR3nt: TGTGCCAGTACAGGGGCCTACGAGCAGTACTTC
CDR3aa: CASTGAYEQYF

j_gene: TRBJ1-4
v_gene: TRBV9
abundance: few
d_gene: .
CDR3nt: TGTGCCAGCAGCGAGTCCCCGGGACGGATGAATGAAAAACTGTTTTTT
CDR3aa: CASSESPGRMNEKLFF

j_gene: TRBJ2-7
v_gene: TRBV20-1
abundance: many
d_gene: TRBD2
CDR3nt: TGCAGTGCTAGAGATCTCGGACTAGCGAGGGCCTACGAGCAGTACTTC
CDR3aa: CSARDLGLARAYEQYF

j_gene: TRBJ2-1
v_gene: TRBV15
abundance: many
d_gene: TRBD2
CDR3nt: TGTGCCACCAGCAGAGATTGGGGGGGAGACGGCAATGAGCAGTTCTTC
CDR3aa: CATSRDWGGDGNEQFF

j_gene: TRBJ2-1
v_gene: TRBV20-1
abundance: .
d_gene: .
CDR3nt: TGCAGTGCAAACAGGGTGCCAGATGAGCAGTTCTTC
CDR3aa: CSANRVPDEQFF

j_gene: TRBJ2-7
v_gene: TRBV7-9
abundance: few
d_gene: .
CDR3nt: TGTGCCAGCAGCTTTGGAGGGACCTCCTACGAGCAGTACTTC
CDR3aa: CASSFGGTSYEQYF

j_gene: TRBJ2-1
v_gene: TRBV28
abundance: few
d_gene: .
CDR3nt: TGTGCCAGCAGAGACACCTACAATGAGCAGTTCTTC
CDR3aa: CASRDTYNEQFF

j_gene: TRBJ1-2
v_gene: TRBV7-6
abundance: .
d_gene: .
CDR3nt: TGTGCCAGCAGCTTATCGGACGGAGACCTCTATGGCTACACCTTC
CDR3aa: CASSLSDGDLYGYTF

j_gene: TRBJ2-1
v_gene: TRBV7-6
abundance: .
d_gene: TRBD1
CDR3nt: TGTGCCAGCAGCCTCCAGCCCCCTGACAGGGGTATCGACAATGAGCAGTTCTTC
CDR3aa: CASSLQPPDRGIDNEQFF

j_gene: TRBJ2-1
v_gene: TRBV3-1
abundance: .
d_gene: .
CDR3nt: TGTGCCAGCAGCCAAGAGGGGCCCCTAAGCTCCTACAATGAGCAGTTCTTC
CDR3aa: CASSQEGPLSSYNEQFF

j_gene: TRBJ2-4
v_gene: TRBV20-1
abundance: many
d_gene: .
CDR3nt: TGCAGTGCTAGAGATGGAAACAGGGAAGTCAAAAACATTCAGTACTTC
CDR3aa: CSARDGNREVKNIQYF

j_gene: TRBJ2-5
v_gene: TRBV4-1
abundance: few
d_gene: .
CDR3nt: TGCGCCAGCAGCCGTGGACCGGCCGGGGAGACCCAGTACTTC
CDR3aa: CASSRGPAGETQYF

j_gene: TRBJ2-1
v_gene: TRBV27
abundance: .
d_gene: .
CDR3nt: TGTGCCAGCAGTTTATACACAGGACGGGATGAGCAGTTCTTC
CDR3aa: CASSLYTGRDEQFF